This T cell receptor beta chain was observed in a study of blood T cell repertoires in COVID-19. Self-reported history from a screening survey and questionnaire set each donor's cohort. Data came from immunoSEQ multiplex PCR; TCRdb stores just in-frame clones and leaves some out. The sample contains under 400,000 clones, 86% of which appear only once. V lost 6 bases and J 0 bases, leaving 12 bases between the germline ends. The CDR3 consists of 15 residues. Germline CDR1 is KGHSH and CDR2 is LQKENI. The chain joins TRBV18 to TRBJ1-3; the D gene is possibly TRBD1 (5 bases). The TCR sequence derives from a woman aged 40 to 50 with acute COVID-19. Sequencing was done on a sample of PBMCs or T cells enriched from blood (not recorded which). The DNA of the CDR3 is TGTGCCAGCTCGGCAGACAGACGCTCTGGAAACACCATATATTTT. Its translation: CASSADRRSGNTIYF. Complete variable domain (other parts from reference TRBV18 and TRBJ1-3): NAGVMQNPRHLVRRRGQEARLRCSPMKGHSHVYWYRQLPEEGLKFMVYLQKENIIDESGMPKERFSAEFPKEGPSILRIQQVVRGDSAAYFCASSADRRSGNTIYFGEGSWLTVV.